This T cell receptor beta chain appears in the sequencing data of a study of blood T cell repertoires in COVID-19. A word on this clone: Distinct nucleotide sequences in the sample also encode this CDR3.

Profiled with immunoSEQ multiplex PCR; TCRdb holds only in-frame clones, not every one. This table has 200,000 to 250,000 clones, approximately 80% appearing once. The V gene's germline CDR1 is SGHRS and CDR2 YFSETQ. CDR3 length: 14 amino acids. Trimming left V 4 bases short and J 1 base short, with 9 bases between. The chain uses TRBV5-1 and TRBJ1-3, with D perhaps matching TRBD1 (5 bases). The TCR sequence derives from a man aged 35 to 55 who had recovered from COVID-19. Sequenced input: PBMCs or T cells enriched from blood (not recorded which). The chain's CDR3 is CASSPGGSGNTIYF. DNA for the CDR3: TGCGCCAGCAGCCCGGGGGGATCTGGAAACACCATATATTTT.